This entry concerns a single T cell receptor (beta chain). The sample comes from a study of blood T cell repertoires in COVID-19. Study summary: T cells, B-cell-depleted T cells, or PBMCs supplied cDNA or gDNA.

The CDR3 runs 18 residues. In germline, CDR1 is SGHTA, CDR2 FQGNSA. Trimming cost V 2 bases and J 3 bases; bases outside gene matches: 15. This table comes from immunoSEQ multiplex PCR, and its TCRdb copy is limited to in-frame clones, with some not included. The table records approximately 200,000 clones, about 88% of them present only once. The sample comprised PBMCs or T cells enriched from blood (not recorded which). This chain joins TRBV7-2 and TRBJ2-5, with 7 bases lining up with TRBD1. The sequence derives from a woman in her twenties or thirties who had been exposed to COVID-19. Here the CDR3 reads CASSLSLPGTGAEETQYF. The CDR3 DNA reads as TGTGCCAGCAGCTTAAGCCTCCCAGGAACAGGGGCGGAAGAGACCCAGTACTTC. The whole variable domain, filled in from reference TRBV7-2 and TRBJ2-5, reads GAGVSQSPSNKVTEKGKDVELRCDPISGHTALYWYRQSLGQGLEFLIYFQGNSAPDKSGLPSDRFSAERTGGSVSTLTIQRTQQEDSAVYLCASSLSLPGTGAEETQYFGPGTRLLVL.